This T cell receptor beta chain was found in a study of metastatic and nonmetastatic thyroid tumors. No patient had received any treatment before thyroid surgery. Germline V lookup: CDR1 MDHEN, CDR2 SYDVKM. This CDR3 contains 13 residues. Trimming removed 7 bases from V and 2 bases from J, with 12 bases in between. General study points: Reportedly, malignant thyroid tumors had significantly higher TCR beta diversity than benign nodules, in blood and tumor.

TCRdb re-analyzed the PCR reads using MiXCR. The sample has some 30,000 clones; just under 30% are singletons. Points on this clone: What it binds is not known.

What was sequenced was blood. This clonotype was obtained from a female donor with papillary thyroid cancer or a benign thyroid nodule (not recorded which). Some clones in this sample may be carry-over from other donors' samples. The chain employs TRBV28 and TRBJ2-7; tentatively, D is TRBD2 (6 bases). The CDR3 DNA reads TGTGCCAGCACCACCGGGGGTGCCTACGAGCAGTACTTC. Its translation is CASTTGGAYEQYF.